The rows below give T cell receptor beta chains drawn from one sample of a study of blood T cell repertoires in COVID-19. Profiling relied on immunoSEQ multiplex PCR, and the TCRdb table lists in-frame clones only, not all of them. The sample records around 100,000 clones, roughly nine tenths being singletons. Sequencing was performed on peripheral blood. Receptors originate from a woman older than 75 in a cohort sampled during active COVID-19. Both conserved end residues are trimmed from each CDR3. A D gene is named only where the DNA matches it firmly. A row's size may be missing; if present it is once, few, many or a size class.

d_call,v_call,clone_size,j_call,cdr3_aa
TRBD1,TRBV19,-,TRBJ2-2,ASSIPPDRGRTGELF
TRBD2,TRBV19,-,TRBJ2-1,ASSAGLAGGRWREQF
-,TRBV19,-,TRBJ1-4,ASARGQNEKLF
TRBD1,TRBV14,-,TRBJ1-1,ASSHLYQGARRLTEAF
-,TRBV28,-,TRBJ2-1,ASSFARGTSYNEQF
TRBD1,TRBV27,-,TRBJ2-7,ASSPWTGVNEQY
-,TRBV6-2/TRBV6-3,-,TRBJ2-1,ASSPRSSGWSSYNEQF
-,TRBV7-9,-,TRBJ1-5,ASSLAGVGGDNQPQH
TRBD1,TRBV28,-,TRBJ2-7,ASSSEGTGGYEQY
-,TRBV12-5,-,TRBJ2-1,ASGLPTGLGHEQF
TRBD1,TRBV28,-,TRBJ1-3,ASSSPGGNGNTIY
-,TRBV3-1/TRBV3-2,-,TRBJ2-4,ASSQDWRGLTTKNIQY
-,TRBV28,-,TRBJ2-1,ASSGLGGLFNEQF
TRBD2,TRBV3-1/TRBV3-2,-,TRBJ2-2,ASSHPRGTSGNTGELF
TRBD2,TRBV29-1,-,TRBJ2-7,SVEDAVASGGYEQY
-,TRBV28,few,TRBJ2-7,ASSSSSYEQY
-,TRBV7-9,-,TRBJ1-2,ASSVTDYGYT
TRBD1,TRBV6-5,-,TRBJ1-2,ASSYAGTGSNT
TRBD2,TRBV4-2,few,TRBJ2-2,ASSQDLAGGLGGELF
TRBD2,TRBV3-1/TRBV3-2,-,TRBJ2-3,ASSQERLAGTDTQY
TRBD2,TRBV6-5,-,TRBJ2-1,ASSSTSGGAYEQF
-,TRBV29-1,-,TRBJ2-1,SVRSISSYNEQF
-,TRBV5-1,-,TRBJ2-7,ASNELLSREQY
TRBD1,TRBV29-1,-,TRBJ2-2,SVFLTGDTGELF
TRBD2,TRBV19,-,TRBJ2-1,ASSIVMRGGPSGFQF
TRBD1,TRBV23-1,-,TRBJ1-5,ASSHRHHFLTGGPLNQPQH
TRBD1,TRBV24-1,-,TRBJ2-5,ATSSSGQGGAETQY
-,TRBV10-3,-,TRBJ1-1,AISDPGRGTEAF
-,TRBV18,-,TRBJ2-5,ASSPLYGLQETQY
TRBD1,TRBV7-3,-,TRBJ2-7,ASSPGQGAQEQY
-,TRBV6-5,-,TRBJ2-2,ASSYGGTYTGELF
-,TRBV5-1,-,TRBJ1-1,ASSSQAGRMNTEAF
-,TRBV29-1,few,TRBJ1-1,SVSGNTEAF
-,TRBV6-5,-,TRBJ1-3,ASSHGDVSGNTIY
-,TRBV19,few,TRBJ2-1,ASSGGSSYNEQF
-,TRBV23-1,-,TRBJ2-1,ASSQSVAANEQF
TRBD1,TRBV5-1,once,TRBJ1-1,ASSLGQGAMNTEAF
-,TRBV21-1,-,TRBJ2-1,ATLAGGWDEQF
TRBD2,TRBV2,-,TRBJ2-5,ASIPTGGLAQETQY
-,TRBV27,-,TRBJ2-5,ASRYRDRETQY
TRBD2,TRBV5-1,-,TRBJ2-3,ASSFQRGGTDTQY